These 13 T cell receptor beta chains were sequenced from one sample in a study of beta chain features in type 1 diabetes. These receptors lack a known antigen. Since all of the isolated RNA was reverse transcribed, expressed TCRB transcripts were what got sequenced. The assay was immunoSEQ multiplex PCR, and TCRdb's table has in-frame clones only and misses some. The table includes 300,000 to 350,000 clones, approximately 12% detected once. Findings and limits, study-wide: All four CD4+ subsets from Type 1 diabetes patients carried moderately but significantly shorter TCRB CDR3s.

Sequenced input: naive CD4+ T cells from blood. These receptors were obtained from a woman between 18 and 29 years old with type 1 diabetes.

The genes are TRBV18 and TRBJ2-5, with 14 bases that match TRBD2. Germline loops: CDR1 KGHSH, CDR2 LQKENI. V dropped 4 bases and J dropped 4; count of bases not matched to a gene: 5. CDR3 size: 16 residues. CDR3 nucleotides: TGTGCCAGCTCACGTGGGACTAGCGGGAGTATAGAGACCCAGTACTTC. Encoded protein: CASSRGTSGSIETQYF.

This sequence joins TRBV27 and TRBJ2-1; perhaps TRBD2 as D (6 bases). V shed 0 bases and J shed 7 bases, with 16 bases lying between them. Germline values: CDR1 MNHEY, CDR2 SMNVEV (reference sequence). This CDR3 has 16 residues. The CDR3: CASSLSTTRLGNEQFF. Written as DNA, the CDR3 is TGTGCCAGCAGTTTATCGACGACTAGACTTGGAAATGAGCAGTTCTTC.

This clone was seen more than once but under ten times. This chain joins TRBV5-4 and TRBJ2-2; 8 bases agree with TRBD1. Per germline, CDR1 SGHNT and CDR2 YYREEE (reference sequence). Trimming at V came to 1 base and at J to 3 bases, leaving 2 bases not matched to a gene. The CDR3 totals 15 residues. The CDR3 reads CASSLPGGDTGELFF. In DNA form, the CDR3 reads TGTGCCAGCAGCTTGCCAGGGGGCGACACCGGGGAGCTGTTTTTT.

This clone was picked up a small number of times. The chain uses TRBV30 and TRBJ1-1; D is uncertain. The CDR3 length is 13 residues. V lost 2 bases and J lost 1, with 8 bases in between. The germline V gene has CDR1 GTSNPN and CDR2 SVGIG (reference sequence). CDR3 sequence (DNA): TGTGCCTGGAGTATCAGGCAGAACACTGAAGCTTTCTTT. Amino acids: CAWSIRQNTEAFF. Full variable domain (remainder filled in from reference TRBV30 and TRBJ1-1): SQTIHQWPATLVQPVGSPLSLECTVEGTSNPNLYWYRQAAGRGLQLLFYSVGIGQISSEVPQNLSASRPQDRQFILSSKKLLLSDSGFYLCAWSIRQNTEAFFGQGTRLTVV.

V is TRBV18 and J is TRBJ2-1, with 7 bases lining up with TRBD2. Germline-derived CDR1 and CDR2 are KGHSH and LQKENI. The V and J ends lost 3 bases and 3 bases, in that order; junction bases with no gene match: 8. This CDR3 has 16 residues. The DNA of the CDR3 is TGTGCCAGCTCACCGGCCCCTAGCGGACACTACAATGAGCAGTTCTTC. Its protein product is CASSPAPSGHYNEQFF.

This clone has more than one count but fewer than ten. V usage is TRBV29-1 and J usage is TRBJ2-3; D is unclear. The CDR3 has 15 residues. The germline V and J ends were trimmed by 0 bases and 1 base, with 11 bases remaining between them. CDR1 is SQVTM, CDR2 ANQGSEA, per germline. As DNA, the CDR3 is TGCAGCGTTGAAGATCGGTGGCAGGGCACAGATACGCAGTATTTT. Protein: CSVEDRWQGTDTQYF.

The rearrangement joins TRBV5-4 to TRBJ2-1; D unclear. Germline V CDR1 and CDR2: SGHNT, YYREEE (reference sequence). CDR3 size: 15 residues. V was trimmed by 6 bases and J by 0 bases, leaving 13 bases between them. The CDR3 DNA sequence: TGTGCCAGCACCGTTTCACCGAGCTCCTACAATGAGCAGTTCTTC. Protein sequence: CASTVSPSSYNEQFF.

This clone was seen a few times. Here the CDR3 reads CSVEQGALAGELFF. In DNA form, the CDR3 reads TGCAGCGTTGAACAGGGGGCGTTGGCCGGGGAGCTGTTTTTT. V gene TRBV29-1 combines with J gene TRBJ2-2, with TRBD1 identical over 8 bases. V lost 2 bases and J lost 6; bases outside the gene matches: 5. The CDR3 contains 14 residues. Germline V lookup: CDR1 SQVTM, CDR2 ANQGSEA.

This clone was detected a few times. The genes are TRBV7-9 and TRBJ2-7; TRBD1 matches 11 bases. The V and J ends lost 1 base and 3 bases, in that order; junction bases with no gene match: 2. The germline V gene has CDR1 SEHNR and CDR2 FQNEAQ (reference sequence). This CDR3 spans 15 amino acids. The CDR3 DNA reads TGTGCCAGCAGCTTAGGGACAGGGGGCTTCTACGAGCAGTACGTC. This translates into CASSLGTGGFYEQYV.

This clone was seen a single time. The chain combines TRBV5-1 with TRBJ1-2; TRBD1 matches at 9 bases. The germline gives CDR1 SGHRS, CDR2 YFSETQ. V lost 3 bases, J lost 3 bases, and 9 bases stayed unmatched. The CDR3 is made up of 16 amino acids. The CDR3 reads CASSWDRVPDDYGYTF. The CDR3 bases are TGCGCCAGCAGCTGGGACAGGGTACCCGACGACTATGGCTACACCTTC.

This clone has a handful of counts. The CDR3 DNA is TGTGCCAGCTCAAACCTAGCGGGGATCCAAGAGACCCAGTACTTC. This encodes CASSNLAGIQETQYF. V gene TRBV18 combines with J gene TRBJ2-5; 9 bases are a match to TRBD2. The ends lost 5 bases at V and 1 base at J; junction bases unmatched: 5. CDR1 is KGHSH and CDR2 is LQKENI in the germline V gene. The CDR3 has 15 amino acids.

This clone was counted only a few times. The chain uses TRBV30 and TRBJ1-5; 7 bases are shared with TRBD1. This CDR3 is 13 amino acids long. V lost 2 bases and J lost 9; bases outside the gene matches: 7. Germline V gene lookup returns CDR1 GTSNPN and CDR2 SVGIG (reference sequence). CDR3: CAWSPQGRGPQHF. The CDR3 DNA follows: TGTGCCTGGAGTCCACAGGGGCGAGGGCCCCAGCATTTT.

In its sample, this clone was seen a few times. The V and J genes are TRBV7-3 and TRBJ2-7; TRBD2 matches at 9 bases. The V segment lost 5 bases and the J segment 3 bases; nucleotides outside the gene matches: 11. The germline gives CDR1 SGHTA, CDR2 FQGTGA. The CDR3 covers 16 residues. The CDR3 DNA sequence: TGTGCCAGCAGCCCGACCATTAGCGGGAGCCGCTACGAGCAGTACTTC. This codes for CASSPTISGSRYEQYF.